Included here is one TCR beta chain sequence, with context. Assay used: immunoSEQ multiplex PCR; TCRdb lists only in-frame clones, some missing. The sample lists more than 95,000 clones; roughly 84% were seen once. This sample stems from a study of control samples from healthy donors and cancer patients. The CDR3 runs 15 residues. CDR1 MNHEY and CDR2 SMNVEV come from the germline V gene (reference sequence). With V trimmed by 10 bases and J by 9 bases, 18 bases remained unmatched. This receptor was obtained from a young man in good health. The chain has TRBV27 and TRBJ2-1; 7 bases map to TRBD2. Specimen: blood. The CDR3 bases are TGTGCCACCCTGGGTCCAGCGGGAAGGAACGGTGAGCAGTTCTTC. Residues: CATLGPAGRNGEQFF.